The subject of this entry is one T cell receptor (beta chain). This entry is derived from a study of cytomegalovirus exposure and HLA in healthy donors. The PCR used 60 Vbeta and 13 Jbeta primers. The assay was immunoSEQ multiplex PCR, and TCRdb's table has in-frame clones only and misses some. The table shows around 63,000 clones, with 78% occurring only once. The clonotype comes from a man aged 35-49 years in good health and CMV-seronegative. The sample comprised PBMCs.

The CDR3 here is CSVDQGARYGYTF. DNA of the CDR3: TGCAGCGTTGATCAGGGGGCCCGTTATGGCTACACCTTC. This rearrangement joins TRBV29-1 to TRBJ1-2; 8 nucleotides align to TRBD1. The CDR3 consists of 13 residues. V trimming: 3 bases; J trimming: 5 bases; junction bases outside the gene matches: 5. CDR1 is SQVTM and CDR2 is ANQGSEA in the germline V gene.